The entry that follows covers one T cell receptor (beta chain) sequence. This specimen belongs to a study of shared T cell receptors in the human thymus. Repertoires were generated with immunoSEQ multiplex PCR, while TCRdb's copy carries only in-frame clones and drops some. The sample includes under 700,000 clones, around 78% of them seen just once. The CDR3 sequence is 15 residues long. CDR1 is MNHNY and CDR2 is SVGAGI in the germline V gene (reference sequence). Trimming took 2 bases from V and 2 from J; bases not matched to a gene: 1. The same data also contributed to another study, on human thymus T cells. That work states: Surgeons resected thymus tissue during corrective heart surgery. Reports from related research described highly overlapping thymic repertoires among unrelated individuals.

Specimen: thymocytes. The clonotype was recovered from a boy in the first two years of life with a congenital heart defect. The chain combines TRBV6-6 with TRBJ2-7; 12 bases agree with TRBD2. The CDR3 spells CASSYRLAGAYEQYF. The CDR3 DNA reads TGTGCCAGCAGTTACAGACTAGCGGGAGCCTACGAGCAGTACTTC.